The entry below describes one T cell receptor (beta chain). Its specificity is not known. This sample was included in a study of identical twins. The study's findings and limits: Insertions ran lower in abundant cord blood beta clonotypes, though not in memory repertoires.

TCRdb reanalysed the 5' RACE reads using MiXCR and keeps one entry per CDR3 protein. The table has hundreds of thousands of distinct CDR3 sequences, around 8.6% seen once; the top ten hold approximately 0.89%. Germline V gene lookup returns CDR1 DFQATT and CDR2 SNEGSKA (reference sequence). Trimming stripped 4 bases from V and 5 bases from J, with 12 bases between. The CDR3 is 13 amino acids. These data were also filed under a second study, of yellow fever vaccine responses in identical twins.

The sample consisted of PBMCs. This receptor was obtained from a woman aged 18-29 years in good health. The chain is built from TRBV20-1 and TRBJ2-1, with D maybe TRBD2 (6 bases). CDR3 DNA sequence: TGCAGTGCTACCACGGGACTGAACAATGAGCAGTTCTTC. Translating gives CSATTGLNNEQFF.